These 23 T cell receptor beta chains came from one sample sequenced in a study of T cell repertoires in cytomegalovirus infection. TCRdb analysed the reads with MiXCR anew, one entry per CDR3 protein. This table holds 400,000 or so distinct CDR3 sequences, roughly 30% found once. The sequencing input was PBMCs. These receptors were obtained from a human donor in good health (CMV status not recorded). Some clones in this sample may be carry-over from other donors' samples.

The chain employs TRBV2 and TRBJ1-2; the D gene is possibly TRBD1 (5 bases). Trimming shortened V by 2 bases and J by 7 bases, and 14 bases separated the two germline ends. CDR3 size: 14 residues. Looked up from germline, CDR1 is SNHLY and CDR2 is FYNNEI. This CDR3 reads CASSEPGQGSGYTF. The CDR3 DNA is TGTGCCAGCAGTGAACCCGGTCAGGGATCTGGCTACACCTTC.

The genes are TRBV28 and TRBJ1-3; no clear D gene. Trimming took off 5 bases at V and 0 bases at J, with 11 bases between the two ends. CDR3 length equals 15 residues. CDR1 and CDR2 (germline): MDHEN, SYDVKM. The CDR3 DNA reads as TGTGCCAGCAGTGAATACAGTCTCTCTGGAAACACCATATATTTT. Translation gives CASSEYSLSGNTIYF. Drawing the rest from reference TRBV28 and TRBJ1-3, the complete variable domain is DVKVTQSSRYLVKRTGEKVFLECVQDMDHENMFWYRQDPGLGLRLIYFSYDVKMKEKGDIPEGYSVSREKKERFSLILESASTNQTSMYLCASSEYSLSGNTIYFGEGSWLTVV.

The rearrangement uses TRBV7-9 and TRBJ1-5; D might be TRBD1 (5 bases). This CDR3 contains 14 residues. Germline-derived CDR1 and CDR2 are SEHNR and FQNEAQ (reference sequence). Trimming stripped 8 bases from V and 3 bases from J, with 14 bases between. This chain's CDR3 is CASSQDTDNQPQHF. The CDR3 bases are TGTGCCAGCTCTCAGGACACAGACAATCAGCCCCAGCATTTT.

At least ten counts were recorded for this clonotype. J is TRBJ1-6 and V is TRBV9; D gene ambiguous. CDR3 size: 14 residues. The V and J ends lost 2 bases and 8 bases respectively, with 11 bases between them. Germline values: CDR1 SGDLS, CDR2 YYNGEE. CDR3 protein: CASSVRTDDSPLHF. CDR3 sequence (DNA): TGTGCCAGCAGCGTTCGGACGGATGATTCACCCCTCCACTTT.

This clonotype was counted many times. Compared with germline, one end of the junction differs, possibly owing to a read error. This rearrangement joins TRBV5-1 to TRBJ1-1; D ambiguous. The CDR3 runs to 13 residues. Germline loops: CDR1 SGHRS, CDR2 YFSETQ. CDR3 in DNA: TGTGCCAGCAGCCTCGAGGGGAACACTGAAGCTTTCTTT. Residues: CASSLEGNTEAFF.

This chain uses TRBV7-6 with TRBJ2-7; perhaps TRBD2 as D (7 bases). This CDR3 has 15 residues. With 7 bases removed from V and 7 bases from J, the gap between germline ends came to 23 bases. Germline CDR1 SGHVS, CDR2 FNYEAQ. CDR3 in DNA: TGTGCCAGCACCCCAACAGGGAGGGGATCTGGTGAGCAGTACTTC. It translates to CASTPTGRGSGEQYF.

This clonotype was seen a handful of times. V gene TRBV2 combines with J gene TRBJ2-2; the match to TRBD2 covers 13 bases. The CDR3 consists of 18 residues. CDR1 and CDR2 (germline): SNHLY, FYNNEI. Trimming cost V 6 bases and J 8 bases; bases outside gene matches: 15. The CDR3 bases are TGTGCCAGCAGCCCCATCTGGACTAGCGGGGGATTCACGGGGGAGCTGTTTTTT. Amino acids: CASSPIWTSGGFTGELFF.

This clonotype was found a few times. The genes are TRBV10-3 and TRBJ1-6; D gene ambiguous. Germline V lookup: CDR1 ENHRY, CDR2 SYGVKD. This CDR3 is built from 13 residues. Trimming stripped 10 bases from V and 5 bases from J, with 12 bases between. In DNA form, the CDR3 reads TGTGCCACCAGAATTTGGGATAATTCACCCCTCCACTTT. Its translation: CATRIWDNSPLHF.

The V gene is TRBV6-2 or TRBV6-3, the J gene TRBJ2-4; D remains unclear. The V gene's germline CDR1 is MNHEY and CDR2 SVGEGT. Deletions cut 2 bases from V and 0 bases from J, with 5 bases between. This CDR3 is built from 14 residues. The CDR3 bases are TGTGCCAGCAGTTACGAGGAAGCCAAAAACATTCAGTACTTC. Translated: CASSYEEAKNIQYF.

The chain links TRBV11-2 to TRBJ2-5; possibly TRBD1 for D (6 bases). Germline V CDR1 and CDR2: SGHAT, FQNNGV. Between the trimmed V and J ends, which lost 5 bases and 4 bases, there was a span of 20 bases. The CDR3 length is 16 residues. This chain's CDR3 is CASSPRDIRARETQYF. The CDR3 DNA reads TGTGCCAGCAGCCCCCGGGACATCCGGGCCCGAGAGACCCAGTACTTC. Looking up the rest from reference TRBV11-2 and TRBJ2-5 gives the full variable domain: EAGVAQSPRYKIIEKRQSVAFWCNPISGHATLYWYQQILGQGPKLLIQFQNNGVVDDSQLPKDRFSAERLKGVDSTLKIQPAKLEDSAVYLCASSPRDIRARETQYFGPGTRLLVL.

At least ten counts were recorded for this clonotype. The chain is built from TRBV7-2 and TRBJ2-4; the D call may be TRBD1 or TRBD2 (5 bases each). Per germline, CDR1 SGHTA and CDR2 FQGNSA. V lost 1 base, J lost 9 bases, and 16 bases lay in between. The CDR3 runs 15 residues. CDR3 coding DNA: TGTGCCAGCAGCTTAGACCGGGACGATGGATCCATTCAGTACTTC. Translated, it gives CASSLDRDDGSIQYF.

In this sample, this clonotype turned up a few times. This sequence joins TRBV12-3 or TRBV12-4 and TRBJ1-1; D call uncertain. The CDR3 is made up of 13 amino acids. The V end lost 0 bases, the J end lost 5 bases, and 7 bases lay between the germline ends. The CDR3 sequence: CASSLAGWTEAFF. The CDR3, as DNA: TGTGCCAGCAGTTTAGCGGGCTGGACTGAAGCTTTCTTT.

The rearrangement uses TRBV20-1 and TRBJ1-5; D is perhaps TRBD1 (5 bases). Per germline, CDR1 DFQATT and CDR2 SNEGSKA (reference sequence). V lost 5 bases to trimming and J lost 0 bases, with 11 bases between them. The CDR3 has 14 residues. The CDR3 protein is CSARQGYSNQPQHF. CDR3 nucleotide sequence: TGCAGTGCTCGCCAGGGATATAGCAATCAGCCCCAGCATTTT.

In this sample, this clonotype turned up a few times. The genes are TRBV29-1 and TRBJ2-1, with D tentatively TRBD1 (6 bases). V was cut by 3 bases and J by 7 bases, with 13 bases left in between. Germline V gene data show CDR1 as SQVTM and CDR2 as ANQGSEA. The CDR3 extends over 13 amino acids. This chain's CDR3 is CSVEARGRNEQFF. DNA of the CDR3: TGCAGCGTTGAGGCCAGGGGACGAAATGAGCAGTTCTTC.

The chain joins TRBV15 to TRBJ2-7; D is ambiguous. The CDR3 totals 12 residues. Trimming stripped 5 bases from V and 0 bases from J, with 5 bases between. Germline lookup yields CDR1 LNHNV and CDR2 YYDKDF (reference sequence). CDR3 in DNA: TGTGCCACCAGCGGCGACTCCTACGAGCAGTACTTC. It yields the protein CATSGDSYEQYF. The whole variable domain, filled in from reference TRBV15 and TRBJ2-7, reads DAMVIQNPRYQVTQFGKPVTLSCSQTLNHNVMYWYQQKSSQAPKLLFHYYDKDFNNEADTPDNFQSRRPNTSFCFLDIRSPGLGDTAMYLCATSGDSYEQYFGPGTRLTVT.

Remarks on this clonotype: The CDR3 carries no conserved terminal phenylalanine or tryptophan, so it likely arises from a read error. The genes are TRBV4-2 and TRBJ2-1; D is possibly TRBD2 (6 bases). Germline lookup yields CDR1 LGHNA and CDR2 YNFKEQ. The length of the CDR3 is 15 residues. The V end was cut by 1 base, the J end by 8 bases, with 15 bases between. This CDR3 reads CASSQAFSGTDEQFL. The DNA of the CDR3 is TGTGCCAGCAGCCAAGCTTTTAGCGGCACGGATGAGCAGTTCTTA.

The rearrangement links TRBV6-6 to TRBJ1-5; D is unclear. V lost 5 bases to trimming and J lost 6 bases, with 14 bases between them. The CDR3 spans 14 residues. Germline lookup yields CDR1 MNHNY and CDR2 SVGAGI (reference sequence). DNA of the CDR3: TGTGCCAGCAGTCCCTCGGATGGGAGTCAGCCCCAGCATTTT. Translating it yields CASSPSDGSQPQHF.

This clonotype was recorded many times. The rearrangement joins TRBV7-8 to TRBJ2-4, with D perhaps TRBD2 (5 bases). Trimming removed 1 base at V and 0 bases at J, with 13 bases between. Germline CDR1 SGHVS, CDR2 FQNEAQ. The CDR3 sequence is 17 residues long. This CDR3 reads CASSLGGFGLAKNIQYF. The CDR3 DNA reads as TGTGCCAGCAGCTTAGGAGGGTTTGGGTTAGCCAAAAACATTCAGTACTTC.

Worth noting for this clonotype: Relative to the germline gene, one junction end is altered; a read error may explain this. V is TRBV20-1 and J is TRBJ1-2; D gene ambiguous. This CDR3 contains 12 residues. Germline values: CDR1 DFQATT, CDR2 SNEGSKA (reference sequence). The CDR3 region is CSAPGDRYVYTF. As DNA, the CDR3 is TGCAGTGCCCCGGGAGACCGTTATGTCTACACCTTC.

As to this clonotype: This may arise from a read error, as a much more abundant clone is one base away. CDR3 sequence (DNA): TGTTCCAGCAGGCCTCCAAAGTACAGCACAGATACGCAGTATTTT. It is translated as CSSRPPKYSTDTQYF. This sequence joins TRBV6-8 and TRBJ2-3; D remains unclear. CDR1 is MNHGY, CDR2 SAAAGT, per germline. CDR3 length: 15 residues.

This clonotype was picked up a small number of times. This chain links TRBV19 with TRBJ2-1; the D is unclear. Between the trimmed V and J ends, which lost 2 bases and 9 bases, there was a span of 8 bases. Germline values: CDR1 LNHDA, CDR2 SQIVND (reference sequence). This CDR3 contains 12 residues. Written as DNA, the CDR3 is TGTGCCAGTAGTATACTTCTGGGTGAGCAGTTCTTC. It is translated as CASSILLGEQFF.

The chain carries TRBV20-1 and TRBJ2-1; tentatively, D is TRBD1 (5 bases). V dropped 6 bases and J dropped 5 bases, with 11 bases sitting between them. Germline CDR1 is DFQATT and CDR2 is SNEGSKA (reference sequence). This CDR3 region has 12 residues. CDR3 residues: CSAGHFNNEQFF. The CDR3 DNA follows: TGCAGTGCCGGACATTTCAACAATGAGCAGTTCTTC.

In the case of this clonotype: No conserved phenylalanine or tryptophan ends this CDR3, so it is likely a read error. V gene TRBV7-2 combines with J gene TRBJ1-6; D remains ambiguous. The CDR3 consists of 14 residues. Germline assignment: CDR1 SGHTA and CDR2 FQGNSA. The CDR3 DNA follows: TGTGACAGCAGCTTAGGCGAGGCAGGCGCACCCCTCCACCTT. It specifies CDSSLGEAGAPLHL.